A selection of T cell receptor beta chains follows, all from one sample in a study of T-cell memory formation after mild COVID-19. One entry per CDR3 protein results from TCRdb running MiXCR on the 5' RACE reads. Of a few hundred thousand distinct CDR3 sequences listed, 27% are singletons. Input material: PBMCs or a T cell subset sorted from them (not recorded which). These receptors were collected from an adult woman who had mild COVID-19 (a few samples of this study predate the infection). Cell type and time point are not known. The CDR3 runs from the conserved cysteine through the conserved F or W. The D gene is left open where the match is weak. Some rows have no size entry. The others give once, few or many, or a class for an expanded clone.

j_gene,d_gene,v_gene,abundance,CDR3aa,CDR3nt
TRBJ2-7,.,TRBV5-1,few,CASSWGPSSYEQYF,TGCGCCAGCAGCTGGGGACCGAGCTCCTACGAGCAGTACTTC
TRBJ2-5,TRBD2,TRBV9,many,CASSVAAGLAETQYF,TGTGCCAGCAGCGTAGCAGCGGGACTAGCGGAGACCCAGTACTTC
TRBJ2-4,TRBD1,TRBV5-1,many,CASSGTGTGVENIQYF,TGCGCCAGCAGCGGAACCGGGACAGGTGTGGAAAACATTCAGTACTTC
TRBJ2-5,TRBD2,TRBV5-1,few,CASSLEGGRMTQYF,TGCGCCAGCAGCTTGGAAGGCGGGAGGATGACCCAGTACTTC
TRBJ1-6,.,TRBV4-2,few,CASSQAGGNNSPLHF,TGTGCCAGCAGCCAAGCGGGGGGGAATAATTCACCCCTCCACTTT
TRBJ1-1,.,TRBV7-9,few,CASSFGGETEAFF,TGTGCCAGCAGCTTTGGGGGGGAGACTGAAGCTTTCTTT
TRBJ2-7,.,TRBV4-3,.,CASSQDRQIPYEQYF,TGCGCCAGCAGCCAAGATCGACAGATACCCTACGAGCAGTACTTC
TRBJ2-1,TRBD2,TRBV29-1,.,CSAGLAGHNEQFF,TGCAGTGCCGGACTAGCGGGCCACAATGAGCAGTTCTTC
TRBJ2-3,.,TRBV25-1,few,CASSEMSTVDTQYF,TGTGCCAGCAGTGAAATGTCAACTGTAGATACGCAGTATTTT
TRBJ2-5,TRBD2,TRBV3-1,once,CASSPSEAGGQETQYF,TGTGCCAGCAGCCCCTCCGAAGCGGGGGGTCAAGAGACCCAGTACTTC
TRBJ2-3,TRBD2,TRBV6-1,once,CASTEAGEGTQYF,TGTGCCAGCACCGAAGCTGGGGAGGGTACGCAGTATTTT